This T cell receptor (beta chain) comes out of a study of T cells in Graves' hyperthyroidism and ophthalmopathy. CDR1 MNHEY and CDR2 SVGAGI come from the germline V gene. The CDR3 contains 14 residues. V was cut by 4 bases and J by 6 bases, with 15 bases left in between. Many counts were recorded for this clonotype. The source material, RNA transcripts, was used to amplify TCR beta CDR3 regions. First-round RT-PCR with HTBI primers amplified the TCR CDR3 region. TCRdb ran MiXCR on the multiplex PCR reads and lists one entry per CDR3 protein. The sample lists about 610,000 distinct CDR3 sequences, approximately 44% occurring once.

This clonotype was sampled from a woman younger than 35 with Graves' hyperthyroidism. This rearrangement joins TRBV6-5 to TRBJ1-1; D is ambiguous. Sequences were obtained from peripheral blood or thyroid tissue (not recorded which). In DNA form, the CDR3 reads TGTGCCAGCAGTTGGGTTACAAGCGACGCTGAAGCTTTCTTT. Translating it yields CASSWVTSDAEAFF.